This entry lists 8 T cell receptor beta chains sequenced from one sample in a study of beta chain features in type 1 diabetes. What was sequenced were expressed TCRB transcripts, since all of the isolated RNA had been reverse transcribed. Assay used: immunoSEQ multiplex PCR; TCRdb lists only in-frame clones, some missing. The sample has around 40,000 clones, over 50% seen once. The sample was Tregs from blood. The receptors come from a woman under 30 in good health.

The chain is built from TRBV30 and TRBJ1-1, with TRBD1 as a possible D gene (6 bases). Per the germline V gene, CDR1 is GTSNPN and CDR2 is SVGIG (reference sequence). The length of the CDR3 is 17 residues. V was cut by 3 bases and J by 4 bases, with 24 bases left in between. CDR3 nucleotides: TGTGCCTGGAGCCCGACGGGGGGCGGGGCGCGGGGCACTGAAGCTTTCTTT. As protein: CAWSPTGGGARGTEAFF.

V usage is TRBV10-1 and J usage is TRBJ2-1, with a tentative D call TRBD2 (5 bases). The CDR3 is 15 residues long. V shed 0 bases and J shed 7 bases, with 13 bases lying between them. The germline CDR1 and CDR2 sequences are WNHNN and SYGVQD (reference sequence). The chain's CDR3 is CASSESTGNGNEQFF. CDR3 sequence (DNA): TGCGCCAGCAGTGAGTCTACGGGAAATGGGAATGAGCAGTTCTTC.

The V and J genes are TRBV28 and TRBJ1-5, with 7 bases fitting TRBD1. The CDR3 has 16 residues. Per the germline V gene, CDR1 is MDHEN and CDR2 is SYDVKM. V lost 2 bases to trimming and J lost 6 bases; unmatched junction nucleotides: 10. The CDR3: CASSLEWGTGAQPQHF. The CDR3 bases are TGTGCCAGCAGTTTAGAGTGGGGAACAGGGGCTCAGCCCCAGCATTTT.

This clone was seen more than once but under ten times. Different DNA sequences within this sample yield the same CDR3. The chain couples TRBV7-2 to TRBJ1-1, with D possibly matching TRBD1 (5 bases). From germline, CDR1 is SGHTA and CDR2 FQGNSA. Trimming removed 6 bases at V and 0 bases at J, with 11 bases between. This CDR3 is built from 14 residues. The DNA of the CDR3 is TGTGCCAGCAGTCTTGGGGGGTTGAACACTGAAGCTTTCTTT. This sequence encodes CASSLGGLNTEAFF. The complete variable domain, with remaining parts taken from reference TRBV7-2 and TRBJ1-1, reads GAGVSQSPSNKVTEKGKDVELRCDPISGHTALYWYRQSLGQGLEFLIYFQGNSAPDKSGLPSDRFSAERTGGSVSTLTIQRTQQEDSAVYLCASSLGGLNTEAFFGQGTRLTVV.

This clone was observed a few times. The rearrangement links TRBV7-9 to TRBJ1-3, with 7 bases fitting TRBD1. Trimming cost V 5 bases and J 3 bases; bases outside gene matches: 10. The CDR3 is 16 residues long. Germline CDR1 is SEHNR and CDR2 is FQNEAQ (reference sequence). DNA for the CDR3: TGTGCCAGCAGCCCAGACAGGGCCCCCTATGGAAACACCATATATTTT. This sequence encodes CASSPDRAPYGNTIYF.

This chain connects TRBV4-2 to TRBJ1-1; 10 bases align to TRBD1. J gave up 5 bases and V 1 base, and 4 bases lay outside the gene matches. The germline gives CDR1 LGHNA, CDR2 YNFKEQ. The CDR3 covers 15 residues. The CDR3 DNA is TGTGCCAGCAGCCAAGGAGGGACAGGGGAAACTGAAGCTTTCTTT. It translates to CASSQGGTGETEAFF.

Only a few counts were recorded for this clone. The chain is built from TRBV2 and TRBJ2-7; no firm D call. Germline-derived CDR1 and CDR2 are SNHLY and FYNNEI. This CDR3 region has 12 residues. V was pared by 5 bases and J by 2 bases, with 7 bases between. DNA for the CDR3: TGTGCCAGCAGTTTCTCCCCCTACGAGCAGTACTTC. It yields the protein CASSFSPYEQYF.

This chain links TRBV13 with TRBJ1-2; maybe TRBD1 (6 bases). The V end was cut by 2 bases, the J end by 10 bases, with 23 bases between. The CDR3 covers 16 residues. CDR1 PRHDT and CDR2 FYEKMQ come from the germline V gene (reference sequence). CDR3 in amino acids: CASSLKGRGGLEDYTF. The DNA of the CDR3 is TGTGCCAGCAGCTTAAAGGGCAGGGGCGGCTTGGAGGACTACACCTTC.